This T cell receptor (beta chain) was identified in a study of blood T cell repertoires in COVID-19. Study information: Acute and convalescent COVID-19 samples came from the United States, Italy and Spain. In each case, the material was cDNA or gDNA derived from T cells, B-cell-depleted T cells, or PBMCs.

V was clipped by 5 bases and J by 5 bases; unmatched bases: 5. This CDR3 region has 13 residues. In the original workflow: How many nucleated cells were present was estimated from reference gene primer amplification. The table came from immunoSEQ multiplex PCR; TCRdb's copy has only in-frame clones and leaves some out. V and J calls and clone size are given by that table; D and trimming were obtained from the DNA. The sample records 100,000 or so clones, around 87% being singletons. Source material: peripheral blood. The sequence came from a young woman with acute or convalescent COVID-19. The chain links TRBV12-3 or TRBV12-4 to TRBJ2-7; 8 bases align to TRBD1. The CDR3 loop is CASSARGQNEQYF. The CDR3 region has the DNA TGTGCCAGCAGTGCCAGGGGGCAAAACGAGCAGTACTTC.